The table lists the clone carrying this TCR beta chain with a few counts. The data originate from a study of blood T cell repertoires in COVID-19. Turning to the study itself: Donors in the United States, Italy and Spain gave samples during acute or convalescent COVID-19. Sources were T cells, B-cell-depleted T cells, or PBMCs; the material itself was cDNA or gDNA.

Original analysis: Quantification of nucleated cells was approximated via reference gene primer amplification. Assay used: immunoSEQ multiplex PCR; TCRdb lists only in-frame clones, some missing. V and J calls plus clone size are reproduced from that table; the DNA served to infer D and trimming. The repertoire holds about 200,000 clones, around 86% seen once, with under 7.5% in the top ten. Germline V CDR1 and CDR2: SEHNR, FQNEAQ (reference sequence). Germline trimming cut 5 bases from V and 4 bases from J; bases unmatched to any gene: 4. The CDR3 spans 14 residues. V usage is TRBV7-9 and J usage is TRBJ1-1, with 10 nucleotides matching TRBD1. This receptor was obtained from a man aged 55 to 70 who had recovered from COVID-19. Input material: peripheral blood. This CDR3 is CASSKGQGTTEAFF. CDR3 in DNA: TGTGCCAGCAGCAAGGGACAGGGGACCACTGAAGCTTTCTTT. Drawing the rest from reference TRBV7-9 and TRBJ1-1, the complete variable domain is DTGVSQNPRHKITKRGQNVTFRCDPISEHNRLYWYRQTLGQGPEFLTYFQNEAQLEKSRLLSDRFSAERPKGSFSTLEIQRTEQGDSAMYLCASSKGQGTTEAFFGQGTRLTVV.